Below are 8 T cell receptor beta chains sequenced from a single sample in a study of shared clonotypes between healthy human individuals. Clones were read by immunoSEQ multiplex PCR, and TCRdb kept only the in-frame ones, dropping some. This table has about 2.1 million clones, about 93% appearing once. Cells designated naive CD8 were CD45RO-negative and were positively selected for CCR7, with terminally differentiated effector memory CD45RA+ cells excluded. Sequenced input: naive CD8+ T cells from PBMCs. Every receptor here comes from a man between 18 and 29 years old in good health. Some clones in this sample may be carry-over from other donors' samples.

With regard to this clone: A far larger clone is one base from this, pointing to a likely read error. The chain links TRBV4-1 to TRBJ2-5; no firm D call. V was cut by 1 base and J by 2 bases, with 5 bases left in between. Germline V CDR1 and CDR2: MGHRA, YSYEKL. The CDR3 is 13 amino acids. CDR3: CASSQGLQETQYF. The CDR3 nucleotides read TGCGCCAGCAGCCAAGGACTTCAAGAGACCCAGTACTTC.

CDR3 amino acids: CAWRGPLYNEQFF. For the CDR3, the DNA is TGTGCCTGGAGGGGGCCCCTATACAATGAGCAGTTCTTC. The genes are TRBV30 and TRBJ2-1, with D perhaps TRBD1 (5 bases). The CDR3 has 13 amino acids. Deletions cut 3 bases from V and 4 bases from J, with 10 bases between. Germline V gene data show CDR1 as GTSNPN and CDR2 as SVGIG (reference sequence).

This clone has more than one count but fewer than ten. The chain uses TRBV2 and TRBJ1-5; 10 nucleotides match TRBD1. Germline V gives CDR1 SNHLY, CDR2 FYNNEI. CDR3 length: 15 residues. Losses at the gene ends were 4 bases for V and 9 bases for J; bases not matched to a gene: 9. The CDR3 spells CASSVTGGEGSPQHF. The CDR3 region has the DNA TGTGCCAGCAGTGTGACAGGGGGCGAGGGGTCGCCCCAGCATTTT.

This clone occurred once. V is TRBV28 and J is TRBJ2-1, with TRBD2 matching over 11 bases. Germline V CDR1 and CDR2: MDHEN, SYDVKM. The CDR3 sequence is 17 residues long. With V trimmed by 6 bases and J by 1 base, 8 bases remained unmatched. In nucleotides, the CDR3 is TGTGCCAGCAGCTACCCGACTAGCGGGACATCCTACAATGAGCAGTTCTTC. This encodes CASSYPTSGTSYNEQFF.

The chain joins TRBV27 to TRBJ2-1, with 9 bases that match TRBD2. V was pared by 2 bases and J by 4 bases, with 6 bases of the junction left unmatched. Per germline, CDR1 MNHEY and CDR2 SMNVEV (reference sequence). The length of the CDR3 is 16 residues. DNA of the CDR3: TGTGCCAGCAGTTTAATTACTACTAGCGGGTACAATGAGCAGTTCTTC. Amino acids: CASSLITTSGYNEQFF.

V is TRBV7-2 and J is TRBJ2-1, with D perhaps matching TRBD2 (5 bases). The CDR3 has 11 amino acids. Trimming cost V 4 bases and J 10 bases, with 8 bases left between them. Per germline, CDR1 SGHTA and CDR2 FQGNSA. Here the CDR3 DNA reads TGTGCCAGCAGCTCAACGGGAGAGCAGTTCTTC. It yields the protein CASSSTGEQFF.

The CDR3 DNA sequence: TGTGCCAGTAGTATAGGGGAAGCGGGAGGATCCTACGAGCAGTACTTC. This encodes CASSIGEAGGSYEQYF. This chain connects TRBV19 to TRBJ2-7; 9 bases align to TRBD2. V trimming: 1 base; J trimming: 1 base; junction bases outside the gene matches: 5. The CDR3 loop spans 16 amino acids. The germline gives CDR1 LNHDA, CDR2 SQIVND (reference sequence). Looking up the rest from reference TRBV19 and TRBJ2-7 gives the full variable domain: DGGITQSPKYLFRKEGQNVTLSCEQNLNHDAMYWYRQDPGQGLRLIYYSQIVNDFQKGDIAEGYSVSREKKESFPLTVTSAQKNPTAFYLCASSIGEAGGSYEQYFGPGTRLTVT.

The chain has TRBV19 and TRBJ2-2; 8 bases are a match to TRBD1. V dropped 7 bases and J dropped 3; count of bases not matched to a gene: 7. CDR3 length: 15 residues. Per germline, CDR1 LNHDA and CDR2 SQIVND (reference sequence). CDR3 nucleotide sequence: TGTGCCAGTATTGAGACAGGGGACTACACCGGGGAGCTGTTTTTT. Translating it yields CASIETGDYTGELFF.